This passage covers 27 T cell receptor beta chains from one sample sequenced in a study of shared clonotypes between healthy human individuals. Positive CCR7 selection of CD45RO-negative cells yielded the naive CD8 cells, and terminally differentiated effector memory CD45RA+ cells were excluded. Assay used: immunoSEQ multiplex PCR; TCRdb lists only in-frame clones, some missing. The table has just over 2,000,000 clones, over 85% seen once. Sequencing was carried out using naive CD8+ T cells sorted from blood. These receptor sequences come from a man between 18 and 35 years old in good health.

The chain couples TRBV19 to TRBJ2-3; D ambiguous. The CDR3 is made up of 14 amino acids. The V end was cut by 4 bases, the J end by 1 base, with 9 bases between. CDR1 is LNHDA, CDR2 SQIVND, per germline (reference sequence). This chain's CDR3 is CASSTPMGTDTQYF. The CDR3 bases are TGTGCCAGTAGTACCCCTATGGGCACAGATACGCAGTATTTT.

The chain has TRBV27 and TRBJ2-3; D unclear. Trimming cost V 5 bases and J 1 base, with 13 bases left between them. The CDR3 is 15 amino acids. CDR1 MNHEY and CDR2 SMNVEV come from the germline V gene (reference sequence). The chain's CDR3 is CASSPRVSGTDTQYF. In DNA form, the CDR3 reads TGTGCCAGCAGTCCCCGGGTCTCCGGCACAGATACGCAGTATTTT.

The chain is built from TRBV29-1 and TRBJ2-7, with 8 bases that match TRBD2. Germline lookup yields CDR1 SQVTM and CDR2 ANQGSEA. This CDR3 has 13 residues. Unmatched junction bases numbered 7, after V lost 5 bases and J lost 4 bases. CDR3 amino acids: CSVLSGRAYEQYF. DNA for the CDR3: TGCAGCGTTTTGAGCGGGAGAGCTTACGAGCAGTACTTC.

The chain carries TRBV27 and TRBJ2-7, with no clear D. V was trimmed by 3 bases and J by 0 bases, leaving 9 bases between them. The CDR3 has 14 amino acids. In germline, CDR1 is MNHEY, CDR2 SMNVEV (reference sequence). CDR3 in amino acids: CASSFMGSSYEQYF. CDR3 sequence (DNA): TGTGCCAGCAGTTTTATGGGCAGCTCCTACGAGCAGTACTTC.

This chain connects TRBV7-8 to TRBJ2-7; 8 positions agree with TRBD1. The CDR3 runs 15 residues. The V segment lost 3 bases and the J segment 0 bases; nucleotides outside the gene matches: 4. From germline, CDR1 is SGHVS and CDR2 FQNEAQ. CDR3 amino acids: CASSFPQGASYEQYF. Here the CDR3 DNA reads TGTGCCAGCAGCTTCCCCCAGGGGGCCTCCTACGAGCAGTACTTC.

This clone was observed a single time. The rearrangement links TRBV6-5 to TRBJ1-4, with 7 positions matching TRBD1. Germline V gives CDR1 MNHEY, CDR2 SVGAGI. This CDR3 region has 15 residues. V trimming: 4 bases; J trimming: 2 bases; junction bases outside the gene matches: 4. CDR3 in amino acids: CASSLVGGTNEKLFF. The CDR3 coding sequence is TGTGCCAGCAGTTTAGTAGGGGGCACTAATGAAAAACTGTTTTTT.

The chain links TRBV11-3 to TRBJ2-2; D is tentatively TRBD1 or TRBD2 (5 bases each). Germline V lookup: CDR1 SGHNT, CDR2 YENEEA. The V end was cut by 4 bases, the J end by 0 bases, with 12 bases between. The CDR3 has 16 amino acids. This CDR3 reads CASSSNWDANTGELFF. CDR3 in DNA: TGTGCCAGCAGCTCAAACTGGGACGCGAACACCGGGGAGCTGTTTTTT.

Only a few counts were recorded for this clone. This sample also contains other DNA sequences that code for the same CDR3. The chain couples TRBV4-1 to TRBJ2-7; TRBD2 aligns across 13 bases. The CDR3 spans 15 residues. CDR1 is MGHRA, CDR2 YSYEKL, per germline. Trimming took 4 bases from V and 5 from J; bases not matched to a gene: 5. The CDR3 spells CASSLTSGRAHEQYF. The CDR3 DNA is TGCGCCAGCAGCCTCACTAGCGGGAGGGCCCACGAGCAGTACTTC.

The chain couples TRBV6-1 to TRBJ2-7; 7 nucleotides align to TRBD2. The CDR3 covers 17 residues. Per the germline V gene, CDR1 is MNHNS and CDR2 is SASEGT. Unmatched junction bases numbered 15, after V lost 1 base and J lost 6 bases. DNA for the CDR3: TGTGCCAGCAGTGAAGAGGAGGGAGGGGTAGTCTGGGGCGAGCAGTACTTC. This translates into CASSEEEGGVVWGEQYF.

This sequence joins TRBV27 and TRBJ2-2; weak D call: TRBD2 (5 bases). The CDR3 is 15 residues long. V lost 2 bases and J 2 bases, leaving 9 bases between the germline ends. Germline V gives CDR1 MNHEY, CDR2 SMNVEV (reference sequence). The CDR3 region has the DNA TGTGCCAGCAGTTTAAGTGGGAGCAACACCGGGGAGCTGTTTTTT. Its translation: CASSLSGSNTGELFF.

The rearrangement uses TRBV11-2 and TRBJ1-5; the D is unclear. The CDR3 is made up of 13 amino acids. CDR1 and CDR2 (germline): SGHAT, FQNNGV. V shed 5 bases and J shed 4 bases, with 9 bases lying between them. The DNA for the CDR3 is TGTGCCAGCAGCCTCGAGACAAATCAGCCCCAGCATTTT. Translating it yields CASSLETNQPQHF.

The rearrangement uses TRBV4-1 and TRBJ2-7; D ambiguous. There are 14 residues in the CDR3. Germline values: CDR1 MGHRA, CDR2 YSYEKL. V was clipped by 4 bases and J by 2 bases, with 12 bases between them. CDR3 residues: CASSPVGYTYEQYF. The CDR3 nucleotides read TGCGCCAGCAGCCCCGTAGGGTATACCTACGAGCAGTACTTC.

The J gene is TRBJ2-5, the V gene TRBV11-2, with TRBD2 matching over 13 bases. Germline CDR1 reads SGHAT; CDR2 reads FQNNGV. There are 15 residues in the CDR3. Germline trimming cut 6 bases from V and 1 base from J; bases unmatched to any gene: 2. The CDR3 loop reads CASRWTSGSQETQYF. Here the CDR3 DNA reads TGTGCCAGCAGATGGACTAGCGGGAGCCAAGAGACCCAGTACTTC.

The J gene is TRBJ2-7, the V gene TRBV7-9; D tentatively fits TRBD1 or TRBD2 (5 bases each). This CDR3 is 12 amino acids long. From germline, CDR1 is SEHNR and CDR2 FQNEAQ (reference sequence). V lost 5 bases, J lost 6 bases, and 11 bases lay in between. CDR3 sequence (DNA): TGTGCCAGCAGCGATGGGGGTTTCGAGCAGTACTTC. Amino acid sequence: CASSDGGFEQYF.

The V gene is TRBV12-5, the J gene TRBJ2-5; D ambiguous. Germline V gene sequence: CDR1 LGHNT, CDR2 FRNRAP. The CDR3 spans 13 residues. The ends were cut back, 5 bases at V and 3 bases at J, with 10 bases in the middle. This chain's CDR3 is CASGPPFEETQYF. DNA for the CDR3: TGTGCTAGTGGTCCACCCTTCGAAGAGACCCAGTACTTC. The full variable domain, in which reference TRBV12-5 and TRBJ2-5 provide the parts outside the CDR3, is DARVTQTPRHKVTEMGQEVTMRCQPILGHNTVFWYRQTMMQGLELLAYFRNRAPLDDSGMPKDRFSAEMPDATLATLKIQPSEPRDSAVYFCASGPPFEETQYFGPGTRLLVL.

The V and J genes are TRBV13 and TRBJ1-1; 8 positions match TRBD1. The junction had 3 bases not matched to a gene; V was cut back by 5 bases and J by 1 base. The germline V gene encodes CDR1 PRHDT and CDR2 FYEKMQ (reference sequence). This CDR3 spans 14 amino acids. CDR3 sequence (DNA): TGTGCCAGCAGCCGACAGGGGAAGAACACTGAAGCTTTCTTT. As protein: CASSRQGKNTEAFF.

The chain has TRBV9 and TRBJ2-7; 10 nucleotides agree with TRBD1. V lost 5 bases to trimming and J lost 3 bases; unmatched junction nucleotides: 8. In germline, CDR1 is SGDLS, CDR2 YYNGEE. The length of the CDR3 is 15 residues. CDR3 loop: CASSISGTGVYEQYF. The DNA of the CDR3 is TGTGCCAGCAGTATTTCCGGGACAGGGGTCTACGAGCAGTACTTC.

The J gene is TRBJ1-2, the V gene TRBV7-2; 10 bases are a match to TRBD1. Germline assignment: CDR1 SGHTA and CDR2 FQGNSA. The CDR3 has 15 amino acids. The V and J ends lost 1 base and 4 bases, in that order; junction bases with no gene match: 3. Here the CDR3 DNA reads TGTGCCAGCAGCTTAGTCGGGGACAGGGGCTATGGCTACACCTTC. Encoded protein: CASSLVGDRGYGYTF.

This chain uses TRBV12-5 with TRBJ2-3; D is possibly TRBD2 (6 bases). There are 16 residues in the CDR3. Trimming pared 6 bases from V and 2 bases from J, leaving 18 bases between. The germline V gene encodes CDR1 LGHNT and CDR2 FRNRAP. The CDR3 spells CASGEGAAGPTDTQYF. CDR3 DNA: TGTGCTAGTGGCGAAGGGGCAGCGGGCCCCACAGATACGCAGTATTTT.

Comments on this clone: The same CDR3 arises from other DNA sequences in this sample as well. The chain has TRBV7-9 and TRBJ2-3, with 8 bases lining up with TRBD2. Germline V lookup: CDR1 SEHNR, CDR2 FQNEAQ (reference sequence). The V gene end was trimmed by 1 base and the J gene end by 3 bases; junction bases not matched to a gene: 3. This CDR3 has 15 residues. CDR3 sequence reads: CASSLVAGGTDTQYF. In DNA form, the CDR3 reads TGTGCCAGCAGCTTAGTGGCGGGAGGAACAGATACGCAGTATTTT.

Only one count was recorded for this clone. The rearrangement joins TRBV5-1 to TRBJ2-7, with 10 nucleotides matching TRBD2. V lost 2 bases, J lost 5 bases, and 4 bases stayed unmatched. Germline CDR1 and CDR2: SGHRS and YFSETQ. The CDR3 sequence is 14 residues long. In DNA, the CDR3 is TGCGCCAGCAGCTTATGGACTAGCGGAAACGAGCAGTACTTC. Protein sequence: CASSLWTSGNEQYF.

The V gene is TRBV18, the J gene TRBJ2-7; D remains unclear. Germline values: CDR1 KGHSH, CDR2 LQKENI. The V and J ends lost 1 base and 5 bases respectively, with 12 bases between them. The CDR3 spans 14 residues. The CDR3 reads CASSPQASGDEQYF. CDR3 DNA: TGTGCCAGCTCACCACAGGCTTCTGGGGACGAGCAGTACTTC.

The chain couples TRBV27 to TRBJ2-1; D is possibly TRBD2 (5 bases). The V and J ends lost 5 bases and 0 bases respectively, with 17 bases between them. The CDR3 covers 17 residues. Germline CDR1 reads MNHEY; CDR2 reads SMNVEV (reference sequence). CDR3 sequence (DNA): TGTGCCAGCAGTCCCCTTGGGCGGGTGAGCTCCTACAATGAGCAGTTCTTC. Its translation is CASSPLGRVSSYNEQFF.

J is TRBJ1-2 and V is TRBV7-9; D is perhaps TRBD1 (5 bases). Germline values: CDR1 SEHNR, CDR2 FQNEAQ (reference sequence). Between the trimmed V and J ends, which lost 7 bases and 1 base, there was a span of 10 bases. The CDR3 is made up of 13 amino acids. DNA of the CDR3: TGTGCCAGCACCTCGACAGATAACTATGGCTACACCTTC. Encoded protein: CASTSTDNYGYTF.

V is TRBV18 and J is TRBJ2-7; TRBD1 is a possible D gene (5 bases). This CDR3 comprises 15 residues. Germline loops: CDR1 KGHSH, CDR2 LQKENI. V shed 3 bases and J shed 2 bases, with 14 bases lying between them. The CDR3 DNA reads as TGTGCCAGCTCACCGCGTGACAGTGACGCCTACGAGCAGTACTTC. It yields the protein CASSPRDSDAYEQYF.

A note on this clone: This same CDR3 is encoded by further DNA sequences in the sample. The chain's CDR3 is CASSDPGGGDEQFF. The CDR3 bases are TGTGCCAGCAGCGACCCAGGGGGAGGGGATGAGCAGTTCTTC. V usage is TRBV6-1 and J usage is TRBJ2-1; TRBD1 or TRBD2 may be the D gene (7 bases each). Between the trimmed V and J ends, which lost 6 bases and 8 bases, there was a span of 17 bases. The germline V gene encodes CDR1 MNHNS and CDR2 SASEGT. The length of the CDR3 is 14 residues.

The chain joins TRBV10-2 to TRBJ2-5; 9 bases line up with TRBD1. The CDR3 sequence is 15 residues long. V shed 2 bases and J 2 bases; nucleotides not matched to a gene: 3. Germline V gene lookup returns CDR1 WSHSY and CDR2 SAAADI. CDR3 bases: TGCGCCAGCAGTGAGGGGACAGGGAAACAAGAGACCCAGTACTTC. Protein: CASSEGTGKQETQYF.